A single sample gave rise to the 21 T cell receptor beta chains below, sequenced in a study of tumor-infiltrating lymphocytes in primary liver carcinoma. Total RNA and DNA came together from about 19-30 mg of bulk tissue without cell sorting. With approximately 500 ng total RNA as template and a constant-region primer, TCR beta cDNA was made. Slightly modified ARM-PCR with three nested multiplex PCR rounds yielded TCR beta libraries. In the first two PCR rounds, TRBV1-TRBV30 forward primers were paired with a C-beta reverse primer, and each round lasted about 9 cycles. TCRdb reprocessed the multiplex PCR reads with MiXCR, giving one entry per CDR3 protein. The sample records tens of thousands of distinct CDR3 sequences, over 60% being singletons. The sample comprised liver tumor tissue from sampling region 1. Described subset: tumor region T1, superior pole. These receptors came from a middle-aged man with primary liver carcinoma and hepatitis B virus infection.

This clonotype was observed once. The V gene is TRBV12-3 or TRBV12-4, the J gene TRBJ1-1; 7 nucleotides agree with TRBD1. This CDR3 spans 12 amino acids. Germline trimming cut 7 bases from V and 12 bases from J; bases unmatched to any gene: 11. This CDR3 reads CASTKGATETFF. The CDR3 DNA sequence: TGTGCCAGCACTAAGGGGGCCACCGAAACTTTCTTT.

This clonotype was counted ten times or more. The chain uses TRBV29-1 and TRBJ2-4; D tentatively reads TRBD1 or TRBD2 (5 bases each). Germline assignment: CDR1 SQVTM and CDR2 ANQGSEA. CDR3 length: 13 amino acids. V was shortened by 5 bases and J by 0 bases, with 8 bases between the two germline ends. The CDR3 DNA reads TGCAGCGTTCTCGGGACAGCCAAAAACATTCAGTACTTC. It yields the protein CSVLGTAKNIQYF.

This clonotype has more than one count but fewer than ten. Given the absence of the conserved phenylalanine or tryptophan at the CDR3 end, a read error is likely. This CDR3 is CASSSERSYGYTL. CDR3 nucleotides: TGTGCCAGCAGCTCAGAGAGGAGCTATGGCTACACCTTA. The chain joins TRBV11-2 to TRBJ1-2; D is undetermined. CDR1 is SGHAT, CDR2 FQNNGV, per germline. This CDR3 spans 13 amino acids. The ends were cut back, 4 bases at V and 4 bases at J, with 10 bases in the middle.

This clonotype was detected ten times or more. The chain has TRBV4-1 and TRBJ2-5, with 9 bases lining up with TRBD2. V shed 0 bases, J shed 1 base, and the junction held 6 bases outside the gene matches. Looked up from germline, CDR1 is MGHRA and CDR2 is YSYEKL. CDR3 length: 17 residues. CDR3 sequence: CASSQDLGSGGQETQYF. The CDR3 bases are TGCGCCAGCAGCCAAGATCTGGGTAGCGGGGGCCAAGAGACCCAGTACTTC.

This clonotype was seen once. One junction end disagrees with the germline gene, perhaps due to a read error. The chain recombines TRBV4-2 with TRBJ2-1, with 9 bases aligning to TRBD2. This CDR3 is 15 amino acids long. The germline V gene has CDR1 LGHNA and CDR2 YNFKEQ. This CDR3 reads CASSQQTSGDNERFF. For the CDR3, the DNA is TGTGCCAGCAGCCAACAGACTAGCGGAGACAATGAGCGGTTCTTC.

Remarks on this clonotype: One junction end does not reproduce the germline sequence, and a read error may be involved. The chain joins TRBV28 to TRBJ1-4; D gene uncertain. Germline CDR1 MDHEN, CDR2 SYDVKM. CDR3 length: 16 amino acids. CDR3 coding DNA: TGTGCCAGCAGTTTATCAACACACGCAACTAATGAAAAACTGTCTTTT. Translating gives CASSLSTHATNEKLSF.

V is TRBV6-5 and J is TRBJ2-7; D is unresolved. The J call is doubtful: the DNA matches TRBJ2-1 better. Germline V gives CDR1 MNHEY, CDR2 SVGAGI. The length of the CDR3 is 16 residues. In nucleotides, the CDR3 is TGTGCCAGCAGTATCACCCGTGACTCTGGCTCCTCCGAGCAGTTCTTC. It is translated as CASSITRDSGSSEQFF.

For this clonotype: Lacking the conserved final phenylalanine or tryptophan, this CDR3 likely reflects a read error. This sequence joins TRBV10-1 and TRBJ2-7; 8 bases line up with TRBD2. The germline V gene has CDR1 WNHNN and CDR2 SYGVQD (reference sequence). This CDR3 has 14 residues. CDR3 DNA sequence: TGCGTCAGCAACCTTCCGGGACTAGCCTACGAGCAGTACCTC. It translates to CVSNLPGLAYEQYL.

Concerning this clonotype: An end of the junction does not agree with germline; a read error may underlie this. The chain links TRBV6-5 to TRBJ2-1; D is unresolved. Germline CDR1 MNHEY, CDR2 SVGAGI. This CDR3 spans 14 amino acids. The CDR3 region has the DNA TGTGCCATCAGTCACGGGTATGATTACAATGAGCAGTTCTTC. This gives the protein CAISHGYDYNEQFF.

Judged by abundance, this clonotype is medium-sized (0.01 to 0.1%). The chain has TRBV11-2 and TRBJ1-2; D possibly corresponds to TRBD1 (6 bases). Germline V CDR1 and CDR2: SGHAT, FQNNGV. Deletions cut 1 base from V and 6 bases from J, with 12 bases between. The CDR3 is 14 amino acids. CDR3 loop: CASSLVGGGDGYTF. CDR3 bases: TGTGCCAGCAGCTTAGTAGGGGGGGGCGATGGCTACACCTTC.

Concerning this clonotype: At one end the junction does not follow the germline gene, possibly because of a read error. The gene calls are TRBV10-3 and TRBJ2-3; 8 nucleotides line up with TRBD2. The CDR3 loop spans 14 amino acids. Germline CDR1 ENHRY, CDR2 SYGVKD. CDR3 nucleotides: TGTGCCATCACGGGAGGGAGCGGCCCAGAAACGCAGTATTTT. Its protein is CAITGGSGPETQYF.

The chain couples TRBV11-2 to TRBJ1-1, with 7 bases that match TRBD1. Unmatched junction bases numbered 19, after V lost 5 bases and J lost 7 bases. This CDR3 region has 17 residues. The germline V gene has CDR1 SGHAT and CDR2 FQNNGV. CDR3 loop: CASSRMGEQGFASEAFF. CDR3 coding DNA: TGTGCCAGCAGCCGAATGGGGGAACAGGGGTTCGCCAGTGAAGCTTTCTTT.

Points on this clonotype: The conserved phenylalanine or tryptophan is not found at the CDR3 terminus, so this likely reflects a read error. No DNA is shown, since the ends of the CDR3 on it are uncertain; the CDR3 is the one TCRdb lists. This chain connects TRBV10-1 to TRBJ2-2. The CDR3 is 15 amino acids long, termini counted. Germline V CDR1 and CDR2: WNHNN, SYGVQD (reference sequence). Here the CDR3 reads CASSEGGTNTGELLL.

Comment on this clonotype: One junction end does not reproduce the germline sequence, and a read error may be involved. The CDR3 DNA sequence: TGTGCCAGCAGTTTGACTAGCGGGAGTAAACCCCCCTTCAATGAGCAGCTCTTC. Encoded protein: CASSLTSGSKPPFNEQLF. The chain is built from TRBV5-5 and TRBJ2-1; 12 positions agree with TRBD2. There are 18 residues in the CDR3. CDR1 and CDR2 from the germline V gene are SGHKS and YYEKEE (reference sequence).

Concerning this clonotype itself: At one end the junction does not follow the germline gene, possibly because of a read error. The chain employs TRBV14 and TRBJ2-7; TRBD2 might be the D (6 bases). Germline V gives CDR1 SGHDN, CDR2 FVKESK. The CDR3 length is 14 residues. The CDR3 nucleotides read TGTGCCAGTAGCCACTGGGACTTTGGGTACGAGCAGTACTTC. Amino acids: CASSHWDFGYEQYF.

As concerns this clonotype: Germline and junction disagree at one end, which may indicate a read error. The rearrangement uses TRBV28 and TRBJ2-7; 7 nucleotides line up with TRBD1. Germline CDR1 and CDR2: MDHEN and SYDVKM. The CDR3 covers 16 residues. CDR3 DNA: TGTACCAGCAGCTCCCTCCGACAGGGTTACTCCTACGAGCAATACTTC. It yields the protein CTSSSLRQGYSYEQYF.

About this clonotype: One end of the junction fails to match germline, which may point to a read error. The rearrangement links TRBV6-1 to TRBJ2-5; D gene unclear. The CDR3 contains 15 residues. The germline V gene has CDR1 MNHNS and CDR2 SASEGT. The chain's CDR3 is CTSSGLRKLQETQYF. CDR3 DNA: TGTACCAGCAGTGGCCTCAGGAAGCTCCAAGAGACCCAGTACTTC.

Concerning this clonotype: A read error may explain this, as a much larger clone is one base away. CDR3 in amino acids: CASSSDRGVNKQFF. CDR3 nucleotide sequence: TGCGCCAGCAGCTCGGACAGGGGGGTTAATAAGCAGTTCTTC. The chain carries TRBV5-1 and TRBJ2-1; 10 bases map to TRBD1. This CDR3 is built from 14 residues. Trimming cost V 3 bases and J 11 bases; bases outside gene matches: 8. The V gene's germline CDR1 is SGHRS and CDR2 YFSETQ.

The rearrangement links TRBV6-1 to TRBJ2-1, with D possibly TRBD1 on 6 matching bases. CDR1 and CDR2 from the germline V gene are MNHNS and SASEGT. The germline V and J ends were trimmed by 4 bases and 4 bases, with 17 bases remaining between them. CDR3 size: 16 residues. The CDR3 bases are TGTGCCAGCAGTGTCCCGAGACAGGTGGTGTACAATGAGCAGTTCTTC. Protein sequence: CASSVPRQVVYNEQFF.

In regard to this clonotype: Since a much larger clone is just one base distant, this may be a read error. The chain recombines TRBV28 with TRBJ2-7, with 8 bases identical to TRBD2. The CDR3 loop spans 12 amino acids. V was clipped by 7 bases and J by 10 bases; unmatched bases: 9. In germline, CDR1 is MDHEN, CDR2 SYDVKM. CDR3 residues: CASTGTRGDQYF. The CDR3 DNA sequence: TGTGCCAGCACGGGGACTAGGGGTGATCAGTACTTC.

On this clonotype: The CDR3 end shows no conserved phenylalanine or tryptophan, and so a read error is likely. CDR3 nucleotides: TGTACCAGCACTTCGGGACTAGCGGGAGGAGCAGATACGCAGTATTTG. Amino acid sequence: CTSTSGLAGGADTQYL. The chain combines TRBV12-3 or TRBV12-4 with TRBJ2-3, with 15 positions matching TRBD2. CDR3 length: 16 amino acids.